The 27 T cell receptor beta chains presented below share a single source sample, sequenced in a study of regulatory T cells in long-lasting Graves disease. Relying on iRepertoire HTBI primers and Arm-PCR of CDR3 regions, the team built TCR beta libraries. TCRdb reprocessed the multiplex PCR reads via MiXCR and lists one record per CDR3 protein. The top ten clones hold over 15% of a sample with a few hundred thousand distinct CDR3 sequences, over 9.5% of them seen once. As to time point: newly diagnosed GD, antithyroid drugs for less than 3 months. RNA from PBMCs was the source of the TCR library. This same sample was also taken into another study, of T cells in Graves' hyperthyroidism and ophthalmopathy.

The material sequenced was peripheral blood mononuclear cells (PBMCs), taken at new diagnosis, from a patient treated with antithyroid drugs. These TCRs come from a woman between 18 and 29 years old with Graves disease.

Written as DNA, the CDR3 is TGTGCCAGCTCACCCCCGACAGGGGCCTTTGGAAACACCATATATTTT. This sequence encodes CASSPPTGAFGNTIYF. J is TRBJ1-3 and V is TRBV18; 8 nucleotides agree with TRBD1. This CDR3 comprises 16 residues. Per germline, CDR1 KGHSH and CDR2 LQKENI. V lost 3 bases to trimming and J lost 3 bases; unmatched junction nucleotides: 7.

In nucleotides, the CDR3 is TGTGCCAGCAGCCCTCCGGGCCATCGCTCTGGGGCCAACGTCCTGACTTTC. It codes for CASSPPGHRSGANVLTF. The chain is built from TRBV14 and TRBJ2-6; D is uncertain. CDR1 SGHDN and CDR2 FVKESK come from the germline V gene. The CDR3 sequence is 17 residues long. V was pared by 4 bases and J by 0 bases, with 13 bases between.

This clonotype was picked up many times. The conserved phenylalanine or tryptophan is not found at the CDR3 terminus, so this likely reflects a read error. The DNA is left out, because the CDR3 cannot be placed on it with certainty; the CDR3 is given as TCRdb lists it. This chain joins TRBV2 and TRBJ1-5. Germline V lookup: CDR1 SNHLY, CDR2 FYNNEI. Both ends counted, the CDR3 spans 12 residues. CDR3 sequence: CASSAEQGKWEV.

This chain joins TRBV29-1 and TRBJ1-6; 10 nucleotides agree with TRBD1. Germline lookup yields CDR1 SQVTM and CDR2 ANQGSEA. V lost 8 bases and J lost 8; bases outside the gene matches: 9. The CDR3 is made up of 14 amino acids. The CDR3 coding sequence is TGCAGCACCCGGGACAGGGGCACGGATTCACCCCTCCACTTT. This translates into CSTRDRGTDSPLHF.

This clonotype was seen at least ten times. CDR3 residues: CASSQPAPIAGTDTYEQYV. Written as DNA, the CDR3 is TGCGCCAGCAGCCAGCCCGCCCCGATAGCCGGGACCGATACCTACGAGCAGTACGTC. The chain couples TRBV4-3 to TRBJ2-7; the D gene could be TRBD1 or TRBD2 (5 bases each). Trimming left V 3 bases short and J 2 bases short, with 26 bases between. This CDR3 is built from 19 residues. Germline lookup yields CDR1 LGHNA and CDR2 YSLEER.

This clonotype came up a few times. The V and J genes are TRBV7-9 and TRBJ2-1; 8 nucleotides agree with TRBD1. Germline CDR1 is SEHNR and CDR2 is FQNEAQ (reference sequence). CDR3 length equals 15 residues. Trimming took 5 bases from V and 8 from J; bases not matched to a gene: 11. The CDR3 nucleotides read TGTGCCAGCAGCCGAGTTGCGGGGACAGGAGATGAGCAGTTCTTC. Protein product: CASSRVAGTGDEQFF.

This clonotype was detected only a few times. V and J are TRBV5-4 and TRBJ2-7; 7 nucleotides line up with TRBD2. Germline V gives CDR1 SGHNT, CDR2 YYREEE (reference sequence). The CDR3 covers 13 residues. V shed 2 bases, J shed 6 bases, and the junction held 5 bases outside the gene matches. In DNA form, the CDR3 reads TGTGCCAGCAGCTTTGGACTAGGAGGCGAGCAGTACGTC. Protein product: CASSFGLGGEQYV.

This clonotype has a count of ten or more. In nucleotides, the CDR3 is TGTGCCAGCAGCCAGCAACTAGCGCGGGATGAGCAGTTCTTC. Its translation is CASSQQLARDEQFF. The chain is built from TRBV12-3 or TRBV12-4 and TRBJ2-1; 7 bases align to TRBD2. The CDR3 length is 14 residues. J gave up 8 bases and V 6 bases, and 10 bases lay outside the gene matches.

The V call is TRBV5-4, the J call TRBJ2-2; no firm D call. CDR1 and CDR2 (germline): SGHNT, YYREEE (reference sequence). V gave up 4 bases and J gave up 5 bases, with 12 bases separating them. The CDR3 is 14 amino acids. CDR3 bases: TGTGCCAGCAGCGGCGGCCTGGGGACCGGGGAGCTGTTTTTT. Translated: CASSGGLGTGELFF.

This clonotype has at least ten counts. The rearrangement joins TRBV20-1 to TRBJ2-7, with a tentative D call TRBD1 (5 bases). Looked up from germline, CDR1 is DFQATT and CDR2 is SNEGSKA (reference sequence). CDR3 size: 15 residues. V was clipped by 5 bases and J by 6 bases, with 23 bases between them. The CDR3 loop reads CSAPDRARDAAEQYF. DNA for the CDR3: TGCAGTGCTCCCGATCGGGCCAGGGATGCGGCCGAGCAGTACTTC.

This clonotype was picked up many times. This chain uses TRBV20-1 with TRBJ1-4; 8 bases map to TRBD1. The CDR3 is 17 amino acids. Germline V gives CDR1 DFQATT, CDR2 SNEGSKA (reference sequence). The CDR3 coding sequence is TGCGGCCAGCGGGAGCGGGGGCCGACAGGGGCAAGGGAAAAACTGTTTTTT. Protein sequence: CGQRERGPTGAREKLFF.

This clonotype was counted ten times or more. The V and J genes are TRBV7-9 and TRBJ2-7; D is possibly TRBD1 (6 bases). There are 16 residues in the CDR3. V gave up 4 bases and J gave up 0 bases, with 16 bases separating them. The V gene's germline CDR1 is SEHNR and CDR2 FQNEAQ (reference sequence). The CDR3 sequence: CASSSPGTKSSYEQYV. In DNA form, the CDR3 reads TGTGCCAGCAGCTCGCCCGGGACAAAGAGCTCCTACGAGCAGTACGTC.

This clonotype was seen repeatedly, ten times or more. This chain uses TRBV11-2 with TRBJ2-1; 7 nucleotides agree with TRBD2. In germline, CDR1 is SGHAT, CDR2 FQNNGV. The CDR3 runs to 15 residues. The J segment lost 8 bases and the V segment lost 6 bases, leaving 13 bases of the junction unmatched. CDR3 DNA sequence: TGTGCCAGCAGGGCTATAGCGGGCGGGAGCGATGAGCAGTTCTTC. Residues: CASRAIAGGSDEQFF.

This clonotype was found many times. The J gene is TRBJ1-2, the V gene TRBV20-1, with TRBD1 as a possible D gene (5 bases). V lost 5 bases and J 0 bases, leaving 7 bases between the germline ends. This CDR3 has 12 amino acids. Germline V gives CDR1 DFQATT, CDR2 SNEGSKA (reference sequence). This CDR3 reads CSALGPNYGYTF. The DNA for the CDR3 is TGCAGTGCTCTGGGACCTAACTATGGCTACACCTTC.

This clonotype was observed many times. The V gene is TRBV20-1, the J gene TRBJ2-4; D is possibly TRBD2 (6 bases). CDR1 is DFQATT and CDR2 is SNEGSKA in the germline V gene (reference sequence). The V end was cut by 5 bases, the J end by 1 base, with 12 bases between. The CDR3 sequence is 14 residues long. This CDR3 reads CSALRELAKNIQYF. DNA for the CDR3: TGCAGTGCTTTACGGGAGTTGGCCAAAAACATTCAGTACTTC.

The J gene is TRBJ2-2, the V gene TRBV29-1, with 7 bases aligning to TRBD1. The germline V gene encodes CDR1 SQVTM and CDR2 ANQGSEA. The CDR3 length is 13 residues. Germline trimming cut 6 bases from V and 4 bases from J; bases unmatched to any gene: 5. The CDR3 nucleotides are TGCAGCGTCCGGGACAGATCCACCGGGGAGCTGTTTTTT. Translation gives CSVRDRSTGELFF.

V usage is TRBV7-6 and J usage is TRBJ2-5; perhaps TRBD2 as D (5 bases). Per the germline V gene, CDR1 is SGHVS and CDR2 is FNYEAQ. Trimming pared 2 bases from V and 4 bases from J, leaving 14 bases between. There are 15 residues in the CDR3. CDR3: CASSLKRAAGETQYF. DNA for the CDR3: TGTGCCAGCAGCTTAAAGCGAGCGGCGGGAGAGACCCAGTACTTC.

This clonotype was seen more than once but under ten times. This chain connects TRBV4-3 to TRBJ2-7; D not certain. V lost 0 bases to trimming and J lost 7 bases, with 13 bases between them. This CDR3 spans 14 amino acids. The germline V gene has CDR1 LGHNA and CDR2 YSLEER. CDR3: CASSQDLRAREQYV. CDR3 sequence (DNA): TGCGCCAGCAGCCAAGATCTAAGGGCACGAGAGCAGTACGTC.

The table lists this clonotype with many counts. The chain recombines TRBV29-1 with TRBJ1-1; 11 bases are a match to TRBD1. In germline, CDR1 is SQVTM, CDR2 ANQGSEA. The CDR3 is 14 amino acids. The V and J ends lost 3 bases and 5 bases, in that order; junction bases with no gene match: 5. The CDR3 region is CSVEGGQGATEAFF. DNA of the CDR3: TGCAGCGTTGAGGGAGGACAGGGGGCGACTGAAGCTTTCTTT. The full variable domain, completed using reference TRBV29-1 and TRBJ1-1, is SAVISQKPSRDICQRGTSLTIQCQVDSQVTMMFWYRQQPGQSLTLIATANQGSEATYESGFVIDKFPISRPNLTFSTLTVSNMSPEDSSIYLCSVEGGQGATEAFFGQGTRLTVV.

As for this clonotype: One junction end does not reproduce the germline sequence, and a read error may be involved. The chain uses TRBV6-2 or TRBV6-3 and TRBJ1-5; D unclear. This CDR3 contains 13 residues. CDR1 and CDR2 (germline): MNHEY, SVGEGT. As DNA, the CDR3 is TGTGCCACGAGACGAGCGGACGGGAGAGCGAGACGGTTT. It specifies CATRRADGRARRF.

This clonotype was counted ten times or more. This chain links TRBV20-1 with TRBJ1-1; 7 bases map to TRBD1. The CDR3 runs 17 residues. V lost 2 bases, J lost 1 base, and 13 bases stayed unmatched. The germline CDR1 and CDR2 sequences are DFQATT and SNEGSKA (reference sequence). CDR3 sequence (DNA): TGCAGTGCTAGACCGCTGAACCGACAGGGACGGAACACTGAAGCTTTCTTT. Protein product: CSARPLNRQGRNTEAFF.

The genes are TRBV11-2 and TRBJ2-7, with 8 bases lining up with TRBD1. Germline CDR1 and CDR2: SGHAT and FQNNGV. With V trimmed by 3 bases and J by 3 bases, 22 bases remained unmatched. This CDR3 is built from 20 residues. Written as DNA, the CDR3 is TGTGCCAGCAGCTTGGACGCACGGGACAGGACCTACAAGTACGGCTACGAGCAGTACGTC. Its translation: CASSLDARDRTYKYGYEQYV.

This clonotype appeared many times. The CDR3 loop reads CASSGALGWENEQFF. The DNA of the CDR3 is TGTGCCAGCAGCGGCGCCTTGGGGTGGGAGAATGAGCAGTTCTTC. V and J are TRBV6-1 and TRBJ2-1; D perhaps matches TRBD2 (5 bases). Germline CDR1 and CDR2: MNHNS and SASEGT. The germline V and J ends were trimmed by 6 bases and 7 bases, with 19 bases remaining between them. CDR3 length: 15 residues.

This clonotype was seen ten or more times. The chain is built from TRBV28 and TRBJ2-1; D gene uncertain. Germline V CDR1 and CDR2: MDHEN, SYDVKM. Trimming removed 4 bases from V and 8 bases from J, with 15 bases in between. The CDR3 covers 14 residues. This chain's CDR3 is CASSSRNSLHEQFF. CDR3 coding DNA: TGTGCCAGCAGTTCCCGTAATTCCCTCCATGAGCAGTTCTTC.

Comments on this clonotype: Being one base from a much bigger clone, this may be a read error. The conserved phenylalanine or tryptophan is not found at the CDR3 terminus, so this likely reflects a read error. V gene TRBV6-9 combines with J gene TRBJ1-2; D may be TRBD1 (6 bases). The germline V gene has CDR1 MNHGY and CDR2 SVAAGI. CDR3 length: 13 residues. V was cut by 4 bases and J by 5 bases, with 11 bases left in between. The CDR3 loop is CASSWGLLYGYTI. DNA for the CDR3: TGTGCCAGCAGTTGGGGGCTCTTATATGGCTACACCATC.

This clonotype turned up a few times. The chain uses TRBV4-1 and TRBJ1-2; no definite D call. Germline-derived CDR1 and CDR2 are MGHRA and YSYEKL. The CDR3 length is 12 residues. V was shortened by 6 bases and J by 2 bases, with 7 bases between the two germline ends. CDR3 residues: CASRGGNYGYTF. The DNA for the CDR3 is TGCGCCAGCAGAGGTGGAAACTATGGCTACACCTTC.

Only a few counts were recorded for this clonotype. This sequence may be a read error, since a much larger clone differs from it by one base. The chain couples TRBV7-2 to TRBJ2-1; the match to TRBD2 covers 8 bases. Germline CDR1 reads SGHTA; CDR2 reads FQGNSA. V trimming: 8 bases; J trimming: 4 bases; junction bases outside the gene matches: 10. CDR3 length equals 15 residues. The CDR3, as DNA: TGTGCCAGCGCCGCAGCGGGAGTCGGTTACAATGAGCAGTTCTTC. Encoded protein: CASAAAGVGYNEQFF.